These T cell receptor beta chains were read from a single sample in a study of regulatory T cells in long-lasting Graves disease. MiXCR, run by TCRdb on the multiplex PCR reads, gives a single entry per CDR3 protein. The sample carries approximately 350,000 distinct CDR3 sequences, under 20% recorded once. This same sample was also part of a study on T cells in Graves' hyperthyroidism and ophthalmopathy.

This specimen was peripheral blood mononuclear cells (PBMCs), taken at new diagnosis, from a patient treated with antithyroid drugs. The receptor source for this set is a young woman with Graves disease. The CDR3 runs from the conserved cysteine through the conserved F or W.

TRBV13	TRBJ2-2	CASRARSTGELFF
TRBV2	TRBJ2-4	CASAVNVVKNIQYF
TRBV19	TRBJ1-2	CASSPPGSGTERGYTF
TRBV10-3	TRBJ1-1	CASSYRNLNTEAFF
TRBV5-1	TRBJ1-2	CASSDGQGGYGYTF
TRBV20-1	TRBJ2-3	CSARLAGGVFGDTQYF
TRBV9	TRBJ2-5	CASSVGTSFFEETQYF
TRBV27	TRBJ2-1	CASTDEGGNEQFF
TRBV20-1	TRBJ2-1	CSARTDRHYNEQFF
TRBV30	TRBJ2-1	CAWSVLVTDNEQFF
TRBV10-3	TRBJ2-7	CAIWDRGRAYEQYF
TRBV5-1	TRBJ1-5	CASSLDGPQPQHF
TRBV3-1	TRBJ2-7	CASSPRSLTRIF
TRBV19	TRBJ1-3	CASLRDSGNTIYF
TRBV6-2/TRBV6-3	TRBJ2-1	CASSYTDRGSYNEQFF
TRBV7-3	TRBJ2-1	CASAAGTSNNEQFF
TRBV3-1	TRBJ1-5	CASSRDFSVRGEQPQHF
TRBV29-1	TRBJ2-7	CSVADRGLNEQYF
TRBV7-3	TRBJ2-2	CASSPLRGELFF
TRBV9	TRBJ2-5	CASSPSPQGRQETQYF
TRBV10-3	TRBJ1-1	CATRTGVNTEAFF
TRBV5-1	TRBJ2-1	CASREGNDEQFF
TRBV30	TRBJ2-7	CAWKPPGGYEQYF
TRBV27	TRBJ1-2	CASRGTMDSSYGYTF
TRBV28	TRBJ2-7	CASKLAGTAWEQYF
TRBV19	TRBJ2-3	CASSVSSTQYF
TRBV3-1	TRBJ1-6	CASSQGGDRSPLHF
TRBV5-1	TRBJ2-2	CASRFGLAGGEGELFF
TRBV6-1	TRBJ1-5	CASSAAGQGEVQPQHF